One sample yielded the 18 T cell receptor beta chains listed below, sequenced in a study of blood T cell repertoires in COVID-19. Here immunoSEQ multiplex PCR was the method, and the copy in TCRdb shows in-frame clones only, minus some. Here the sample spans approximately 230,000 clones, 65% to 85% being singletons. Sequences were obtained from peripheral blood. Source of these receptors: a woman aged 35 to 49 with active or convalescent COVID-19.

This rearrangement joins TRBV5-8 to TRBJ2-5; D not resolved. The V end lost 1 base, the J end lost 0 bases, and 4 bases lay between the germline ends. The CDR3 has 13 residues. Per the germline V gene, CDR1 is SGHTS and CDR2 is YDEGEE. The CDR3 region is CASSLTYQETQYF. The CDR3 bases are TGTGCCAGCAGCTTGACTTACCAAGAGACCCAGTACTTC.

The gene calls are TRBV7-9 and TRBJ1-4, with TRBD1 matching 10 bases. CDR3 length: 16 amino acids. Germline trimming cut 5 bases from V and 8 bases from J; bases unmatched to any gene: 11. CDR1 is SEHNR and CDR2 is FQNEAQ in the germline V gene (reference sequence). The CDR3 sequence is CASSASRTGGNEKLFF. CDR3 DNA: TGTGCCAGCAGCGCCTCCAGGACAGGGGGAAACGAAAAACTGTTTTTT.

The chain carries TRBV27 and TRBJ1-5; tentatively, D is TRBD1 (6 bases). The CDR3 totals 14 residues. The V and J ends lost 3 bases and 2 bases respectively, with 8 bases between them. CDR1 MNHEY and CDR2 SMNVEV come from the germline V gene (reference sequence). CDR3 in DNA: TGTGCCAGCAGTTTTTCAGGGGGCAATCAGCCCCAGCATTTT. It translates to CASSFSGGNQPQHF.

The rearrangement links TRBV2 to TRBJ1-2, with D perhaps TRBD1 (5 bases). This CDR3 has 12 amino acids. V lost 6 bases to trimming and J lost 8 bases, with 13 bases between them. Germline V gene lookup returns CDR1 SNHLY and CDR2 FYNNEI. The CDR3 loop is CASRRSGEGYTF. The CDR3, as DNA: TGTGCCAGCAGGCGTTCGGGGGAGGGCTACACCTTC.

The J gene is TRBJ2-1, the V gene TRBV11-3, with D possibly being TRBD2 (6 bases). This CDR3 contains 14 residues. V lost 5 bases to trimming and J lost 7 bases, with 15 bases between them. Germline V gene sequence: CDR1 SGHNT, CDR2 YENEEA. CDR3 DNA: TGTGCCAGCAGCGCCCTGGAGGGTAGGAATGAGCAGTTCTTC. Amino acid sequence: CASSALEGRNEQFF. Complete variable domain (other parts from reference TRBV11-3 and TRBJ2-1): EAGVVQSPRYKIIEKKQPVAFWCNPISGHNTLYWYLQNLGQGPELLIRYENEEAVDDSQLPKDRFSAERLKGVDSTLKIQPAELGDSAVYLCASSALEGRNEQFFGPGTRLTVL.

The chain employs TRBV28 and TRBJ1-2; TRBD1 matches 7 bases. The junction had 3 bases not matched to a gene; V was cut back by 8 bases and J by 3 bases. CDR3 size: 12 residues. Germline lookup yields CDR1 MDHEN and CDR2 SYDVKM. The CDR3 region has the DNA TGTGCCAGCTCGACAGGGTACTATGGCTACACCTTC. Amino acids: CASSTGYYGYTF.

Ten or more counts support this clone. This chain connects TRBV3-1 (or the pseudogene TRBV3-2) to TRBJ2-2; D possibly corresponds to TRBD2 (5 bases). V was trimmed by 0 bases and J by 13 bases, leaving 12 bases between them. The CDR3 consists of 13 residues. CDR1 LGHDT and CDR2 YNNKEL come from the germline V gene (reference sequence). This CDR3 reads CASSQDRGRALFF. CDR3 nucleotides: TGTGCCAGCAGCCAAGATCGGGGTCGGGCGCTGTTTTTT.

The chain carries TRBV3-1 (or the pseudogene TRBV3-2) and TRBJ1-3; D unresolved. This CDR3 region has 15 residues. The germline V gene encodes CDR1 LGHDT and CDR2 YNNKEL (reference sequence). Trimming stripped 3 bases from V and 3 bases from J, with 12 bases between. DNA of the CDR3: TGTGCCAGCAGCCAGCCCGGTGGTGGTGGAAACACCATATATTTT. Translation gives CASSQPGGGGNTIYF.

For this clone: At one of its ends the junction is not consistent with the germline gene, which may arise from a read error. The genes are TRBV3-1 (or the pseudogene TRBV3-2) and TRBJ2-3; 12 positions match TRBD2. This CDR3 comprises 12 residues. In germline, CDR1 is LGHDT, CDR2 YNNKEL (reference sequence). CDR3 in amino acids: CASSLLAGGQNF. For the CDR3, the DNA is TGTGCCAGCAGCCTTCTAGCGGGGGGGCAGAATTTT.

This clone was observed a handful of times. CDR3 amino acids: CAWSVDTYTEAFF. Here the CDR3 DNA reads TGTGCCTGGAGTGTGGACACTTACACTGAAGCTTTCTTT. The rearrangement joins TRBV30 to TRBJ1-1, with a weak D call TRBD1 (5 bases). V lost 0 bases to trimming and J lost 3 bases, with 8 bases between them. CDR1 GTSNPN and CDR2 SVGIG come from the germline V gene (reference sequence). The CDR3 runs 13 residues. The variable domain in full, with the rest retrieved from reference TRBV30 and TRBJ1-1, is SQTIHQWPATLVQPVGSPLSLECTVEGTSNPNLYWYRQAAGRGLQLLFYSVGIGQISSEVPQNLSASRPQDRQFILSSKKLLLSDSGFYLCAWSVDTYTEAFFGQGTRLTVV.

The CDR3 spells CATTGGSYNEQFF. CDR3 DNA: TGTGCCACCACGGGAGGCTCGTACAATGAGCAGTTCTTC. This chain uses TRBV24-1 with TRBJ2-1, with 7 nucleotides matching TRBD2. CDR1 KGHDR and CDR2 SFDVKD come from the germline V gene. The CDR3 runs 13 residues. Trimming cost V 8 bases and J 4 bases; bases outside gene matches: 4.

This clone was counted only a few times. CDR3 amino acids: CASSLRLAGKSNIQYF. The CDR3 DNA sequence: TGTGCCAGCAGCTTGAGACTAGCCGGGAAGTCAAACATTCAGTACTTC. The chain is built from TRBV5-6 and TRBJ2-4; TRBD2 aligns across 7 bases. CDR3 size: 16 residues. After removal of 1 base from V and 6 bases from J, the junction contained 10 bases not matched to a gene. From germline, CDR1 is SGHDT and CDR2 YYEEEE.

The rearrangement uses TRBV7-7 and TRBJ1-1; tentative D call: TRBD1 (5 bases). V shed 3 bases and J shed 2 bases, with 7 bases lying between them. The germline V gene encodes CDR1 SSHAT and CDR2 FNYEAQ (reference sequence). The CDR3 runs 13 residues. The CDR3 bases are TGTGCCAGCAGCTTGACAGATAACACTGAAGCTTTCTTT. The encoded protein is CASSLTDNTEAFF.

This CDR3 reads CSVVQGVNEAFF. CDR3 bases: TGCAGCGTTGTCCAGGGGGTCAATGAAGCTTTCTTT. The chain couples TRBV29-1 to TRBJ1-1; 7 positions match TRBD1. Germline-derived CDR1 and CDR2 are SQVTM and ANQGSEA. After removal of 4 bases from V and 7 bases from J, the junction contained 6 bases not matched to a gene. The CDR3 loop spans 12 amino acids.

The rearrangement links TRBV6-1 to TRBJ1-2, with D perhaps matching TRBD1 (6 bases). V was clipped by 3 bases and J by 5 bases, with 16 bases between them. The CDR3 contains 15 residues. Germline values: CDR1 MNHNS, CDR2 SASEGT. DNA of the CDR3: TGTGCCAGCAGTGAGGAGCACGGGGGGCGTTATGGCTACACCTTC. Residues: CASSEEHGGRYGYTF.

The chain carries TRBV20-1 and TRBJ2-1, with 8 bases matching TRBD2. The CDR3 contains 11 residues. J gave up 9 bases and V 4 bases, and 2 bases lay outside the gene matches. Germline V gene lookup returns CDR1 DFQATT and CDR2 SNEGSKA (reference sequence). The CDR3 spells CSAIRGGEQFF. CDR3 sequence (DNA): TGCAGTGCTATCCGGGGGGGTGAGCAGTTCTTC.

Many counts were recorded for this clone. V gene TRBV6-1 combines with J gene TRBJ2-7; tentatively, D is TRBD1 (6 bases). The V gene lost 3 bases and the J gene lost 4 bases, with 10 bases spanning the gap. The CDR3 sequence is 13 residues long. CDR1 and CDR2 (germline): MNHNS, SASEGT. The chain's CDR3 is CASSDRGRYEQYF. The CDR3 DNA sequence: TGTGCCAGCAGTGACAGGGGTAGGTACGAGCAGTACTTC.

The V call is TRBV6-6, the J call TRBJ1-2; 7 bases agree with TRBD1. There are 13 residues in the CDR3. The V gene end was trimmed by 3 bases and the J gene end by 5 bases; junction bases not matched to a gene: 3. The V gene's germline CDR1 is MNHNY and CDR2 SVGAGI (reference sequence). The CDR3 coding sequence is TGTGCCAGCAGTTATGGGGACAGATATGGCTACACCTTC. Translating gives CASSYGDRYGYTF.